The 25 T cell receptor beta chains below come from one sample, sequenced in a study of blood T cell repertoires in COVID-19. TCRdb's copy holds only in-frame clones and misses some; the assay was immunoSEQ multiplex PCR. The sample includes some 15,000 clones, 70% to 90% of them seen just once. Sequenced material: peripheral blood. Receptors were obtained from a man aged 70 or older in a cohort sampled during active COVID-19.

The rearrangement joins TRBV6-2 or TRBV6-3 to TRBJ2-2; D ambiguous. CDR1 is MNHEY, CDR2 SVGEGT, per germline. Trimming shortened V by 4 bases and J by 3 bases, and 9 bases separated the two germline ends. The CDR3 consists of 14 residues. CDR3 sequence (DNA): TGTGCCAGCAGTTGGCGACAATACACCGGGGAGCTGTTTTTT. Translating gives CASSWRQYTGELFF.

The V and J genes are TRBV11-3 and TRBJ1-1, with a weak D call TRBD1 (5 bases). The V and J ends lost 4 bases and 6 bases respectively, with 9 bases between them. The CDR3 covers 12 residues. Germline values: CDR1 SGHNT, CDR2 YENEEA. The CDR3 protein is CASSSGLAEAFF. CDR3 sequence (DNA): TGTGCCAGCAGCTCGGGACTGGCTGAAGCTTTCTTT.

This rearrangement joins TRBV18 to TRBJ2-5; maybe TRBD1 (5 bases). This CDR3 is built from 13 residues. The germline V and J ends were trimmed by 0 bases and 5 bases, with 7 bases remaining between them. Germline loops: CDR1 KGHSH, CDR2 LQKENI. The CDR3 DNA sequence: TGTGCCAGCTCACCACCGACAGTTGAGACCCAGTACTTC. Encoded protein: CASSPPTVETQYF.

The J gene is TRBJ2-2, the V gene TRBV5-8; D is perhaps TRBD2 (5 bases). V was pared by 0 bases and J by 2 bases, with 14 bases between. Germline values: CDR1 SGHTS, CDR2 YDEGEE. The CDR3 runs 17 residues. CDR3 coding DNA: TGTGCCAGCAGCTTGGTTTTATCGGGATCTAACACCGGGGAGCTGTTTTTT. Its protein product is CASSLVLSGSNTGELFF.

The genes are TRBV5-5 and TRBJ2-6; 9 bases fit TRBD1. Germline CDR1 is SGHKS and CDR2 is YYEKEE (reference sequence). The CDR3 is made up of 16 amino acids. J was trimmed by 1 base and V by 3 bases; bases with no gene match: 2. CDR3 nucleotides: TGTGCCAGCAGCTGGGACAGGGCTTCTGGGGCCAACGTCCTGACTTTC. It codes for CASSWDRASGANVLTF.

As DNA, the CDR3 is TGTGCCAGTAGTCCACAGGGTTGGAATCAGCCCCAGCATTTT. Translated: CASSPQGWNQPQHF. The rearrangement links TRBV19 to TRBJ1-5; maybe TRBD1 (6 bases). The V and J ends lost 5 bases and 4 bases respectively, with 12 bases between them. From germline, CDR1 is LNHDA and CDR2 SQIVND (reference sequence). The CDR3 totals 14 residues.

The CDR3 sequence is CASSPDRDLRYEQYF. As DNA, the CDR3 is TGTGCCAGCAGCCCGGACAGGGACCTGCGCTACGAGCAGTACTTC. The chain employs TRBV7-9 and TRBJ2-7, with TRBD1 matching 8 bases. CDR1 and CDR2 from the germline V gene are SEHNR and FQNEAQ (reference sequence). The CDR3 is made up of 15 amino acids. The J segment lost 3 bases and the V segment lost 5 bases, leaving 9 bases of the junction unmatched.

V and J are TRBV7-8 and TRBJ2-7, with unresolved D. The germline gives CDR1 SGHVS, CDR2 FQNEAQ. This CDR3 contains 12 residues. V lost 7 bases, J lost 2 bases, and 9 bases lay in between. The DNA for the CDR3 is TGTGCCAGCACTCTACCCCCCTACGAGCAGTACTTC. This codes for CASTLPPYEQYF.

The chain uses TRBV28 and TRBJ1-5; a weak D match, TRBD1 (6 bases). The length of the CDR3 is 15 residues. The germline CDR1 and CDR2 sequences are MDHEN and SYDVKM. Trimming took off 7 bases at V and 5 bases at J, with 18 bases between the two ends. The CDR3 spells CASTHAGTRHQPQHF. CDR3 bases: TGTGCCAGCACTCACGCCGGGACAAGGCATCAGCCCCAGCATTTT. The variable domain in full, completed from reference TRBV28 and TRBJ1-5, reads DVKVTQSSRYLVKRTGEKVFLECVQDMDHENMFWYRQDPGLGLRLIYFSYDVKMKEKGDIPEGYSVSREKKERFSLILESASTNQTSMYLCASTHAGTRHQPQHFGDGTRLSIL.

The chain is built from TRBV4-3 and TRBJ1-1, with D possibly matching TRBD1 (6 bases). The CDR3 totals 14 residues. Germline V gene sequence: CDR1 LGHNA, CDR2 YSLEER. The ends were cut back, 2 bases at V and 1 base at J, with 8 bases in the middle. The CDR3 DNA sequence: TGCGCCAGCAGCCAAAAGACAGGGAACACTGAAGCTTTCTTT. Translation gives CASSQKTGNTEAFF.

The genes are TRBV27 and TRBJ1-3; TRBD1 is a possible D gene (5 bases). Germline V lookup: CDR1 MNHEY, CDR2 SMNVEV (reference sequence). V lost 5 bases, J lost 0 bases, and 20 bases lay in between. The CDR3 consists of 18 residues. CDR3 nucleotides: TGTGCCAGCAGTCCGCACATCTCGAGAGACAGCTCTGGAAACACCATATATTTT. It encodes CASSPHISRDSSGNTIYF.

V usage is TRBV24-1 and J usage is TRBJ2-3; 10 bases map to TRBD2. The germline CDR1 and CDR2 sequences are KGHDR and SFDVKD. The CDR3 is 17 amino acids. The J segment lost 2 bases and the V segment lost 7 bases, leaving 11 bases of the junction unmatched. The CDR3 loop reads CATRPLGLAAITDTQYF. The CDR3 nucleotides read TGTGCCACCAGACCTCTAGGACTAGCGGCAATCACAGATACGCAGTATTTT.

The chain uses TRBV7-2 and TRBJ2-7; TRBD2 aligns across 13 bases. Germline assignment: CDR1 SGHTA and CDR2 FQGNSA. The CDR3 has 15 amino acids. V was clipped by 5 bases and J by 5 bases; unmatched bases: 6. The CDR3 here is CASSQGLAGFHEQYF. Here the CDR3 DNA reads TGTGCCAGCAGCCAGGGACTAGCGGGATTCCACGAGCAGTACTTC.

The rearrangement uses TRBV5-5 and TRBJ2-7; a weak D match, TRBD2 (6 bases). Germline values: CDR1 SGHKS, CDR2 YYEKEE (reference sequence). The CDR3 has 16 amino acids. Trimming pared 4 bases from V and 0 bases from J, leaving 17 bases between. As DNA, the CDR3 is TGTGCCAGCAGCCTAGGTTTGGTCGGGAGCTCCTACGAGCAGTACTTC. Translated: CASSLGLVGSSYEQYF.

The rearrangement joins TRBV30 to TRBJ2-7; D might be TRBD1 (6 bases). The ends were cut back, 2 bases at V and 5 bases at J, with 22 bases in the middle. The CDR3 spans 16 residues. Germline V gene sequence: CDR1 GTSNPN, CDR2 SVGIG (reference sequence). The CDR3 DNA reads TGTGCCTGGAGTTCGAGTTTCAAGGGGGAGAGCCACGAGCAGTACTTC. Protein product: CAWSSSFKGESHEQYF.

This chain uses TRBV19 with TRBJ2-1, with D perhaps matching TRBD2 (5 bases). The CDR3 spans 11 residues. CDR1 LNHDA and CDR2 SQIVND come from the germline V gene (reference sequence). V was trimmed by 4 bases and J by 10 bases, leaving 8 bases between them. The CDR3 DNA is TGTGCCAGTAGTAGCCCGGGGGAGCAGTTCTTC. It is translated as CASSSPGEQFF.

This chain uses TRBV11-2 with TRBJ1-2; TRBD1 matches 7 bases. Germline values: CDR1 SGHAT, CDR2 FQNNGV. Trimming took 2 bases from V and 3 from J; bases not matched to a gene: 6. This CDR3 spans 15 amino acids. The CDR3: CASSLTSTGHYGYTF. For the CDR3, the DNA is TGTGCCAGCAGCTTAACTTCGACAGGGCACTATGGCTACACCTTC.

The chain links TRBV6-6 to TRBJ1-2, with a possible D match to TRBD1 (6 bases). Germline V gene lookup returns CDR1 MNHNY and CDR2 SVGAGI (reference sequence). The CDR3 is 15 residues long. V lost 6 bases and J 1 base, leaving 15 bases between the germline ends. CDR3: CASRRTQGINYGYTF. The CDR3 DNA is TGTGCCAGCAGAAGGACTCAGGGGATTAACTATGGCTACACCTTC.

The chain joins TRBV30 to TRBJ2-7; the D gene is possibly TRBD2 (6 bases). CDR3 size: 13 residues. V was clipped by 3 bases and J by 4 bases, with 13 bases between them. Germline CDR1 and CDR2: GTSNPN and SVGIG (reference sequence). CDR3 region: CAWSGGETYEQYF. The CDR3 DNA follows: TGTGCCTGGAGCGGAGGGGAGACTTACGAGCAGTACTTC.

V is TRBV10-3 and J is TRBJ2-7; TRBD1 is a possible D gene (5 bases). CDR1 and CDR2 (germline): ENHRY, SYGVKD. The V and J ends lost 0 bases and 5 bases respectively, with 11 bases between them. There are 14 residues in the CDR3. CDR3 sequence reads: CAISESGRENEQYF. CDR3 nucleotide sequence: TGTGCCATCAGTGAGTCGGGCAGGGAAAACGAGCAGTACTTC.

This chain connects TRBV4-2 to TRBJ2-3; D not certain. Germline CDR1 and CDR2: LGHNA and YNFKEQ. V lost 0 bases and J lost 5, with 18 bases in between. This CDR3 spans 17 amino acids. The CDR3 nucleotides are TGTGCCAGCAGCCAAGATTCCTCCCGGAGTGGGTTAGATACGCAGTATTTT. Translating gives CASSQDSSRSGLDTQYF.

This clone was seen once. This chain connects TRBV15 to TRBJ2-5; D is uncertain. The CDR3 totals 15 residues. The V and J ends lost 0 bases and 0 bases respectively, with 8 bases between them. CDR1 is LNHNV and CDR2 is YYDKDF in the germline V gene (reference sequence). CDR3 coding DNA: TGTGCCACCAGCAGAGATTGGGCGTACCAAGAGACCCAGTACTTC. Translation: CATSRDWAYQETQYF.

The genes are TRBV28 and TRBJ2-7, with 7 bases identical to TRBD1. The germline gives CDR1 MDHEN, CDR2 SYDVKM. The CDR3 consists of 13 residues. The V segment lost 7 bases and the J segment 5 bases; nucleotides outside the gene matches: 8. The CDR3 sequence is CASTLTGPHEQYF. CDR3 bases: TGTGCCAGCACCCTGACAGGGCCCCACGAGCAGTACTTC.

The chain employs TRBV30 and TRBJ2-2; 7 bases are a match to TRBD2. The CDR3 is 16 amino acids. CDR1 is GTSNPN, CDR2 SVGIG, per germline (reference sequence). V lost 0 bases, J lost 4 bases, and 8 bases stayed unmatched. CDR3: CAWSVPRERITGELFF. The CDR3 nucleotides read TGTGCCTGGAGTGTACCGCGGGAGCGGATCACCGGGGAGCTGTTTTTT.

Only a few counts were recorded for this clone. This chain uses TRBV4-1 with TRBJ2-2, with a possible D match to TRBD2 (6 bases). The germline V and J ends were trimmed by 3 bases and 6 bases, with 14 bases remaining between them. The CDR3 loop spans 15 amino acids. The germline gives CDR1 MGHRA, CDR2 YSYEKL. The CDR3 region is CASSQSGGEAGELFF. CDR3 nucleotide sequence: TGCGCCAGCAGCCAGTCGGGTGGGGAGGCCGGGGAGCTGTTTTTT.